The source of this T cell receptor beta chain is a study of beta chain features in type 1 diabetes. The CDR3 loop spans 13 amino acids. V lost 2 bases to trimming and J lost 6 bases, with 9 bases between them. The germline CDR1 and CDR2 sequences are SGHTA and FQGTGA. Expressed TCRB transcripts were sequenced after all isolated RNA was converted to cDNA. The data were produced by immunoSEQ multiplex PCR, yet TCRdb's version contains in-frame clones alone and is incomplete. This table has some 360,000 clones, over 9% appearing once. On this clone itself: Its specificity is unknown.

Broader study findings: In all four CD4+ subsets, TCRB CDR3 length was significantly, moderately reduced in type 1 diabetes.

The authors sorted CD4+ naive, central memory, regulatory and stem cell-like memory cells via CD45RO/CCR7/CD25/CD127/CD95/CD27. The chain recombines TRBV7-3 with TRBJ2-3; either TRBD1 or TRBD2 may fit D (5 bases each). The TCR comes from a man younger than 45 with type 1 diabetes. The sample consisted of central memory CD4+ T cells from blood. CDR3 DNA: TGTGCCAGCAGCTTAGTCGGGGCTGATACGCAGTATTTT. Its translation is CASSLVGADTQYF. Combining the CDR3 with reference TRBV7-3 and TRBJ2-3 gives the whole variable domain GAGVSQTPSNKVTEKGKYVELRCDPISGHTALYWYRQSLGQGPEFLIYFQGTGAADDSGLPNDRFFAVRPEGSVSTLKIQRTERGDSAVYLCASSLVGADTQYFGPGTRLTVL.